Below are 5 T cell receptor beta chains sequenced from a single sample in a study of molecular identifiers for immune sequencing clone quantification. TCRdb analysed the PCR reads with MiXCR anew, one entry per CDR3 protein. The table lists tens of thousands of distinct CDR3 sequences, approximately 34% of them singletons. What was sequenced was naive CD8+ T cells from blood, with Jurkat cell RNA spiked in. Subset given: FACS-sorted CD8+CD4-CCR7+CD45RA+ naive T cells. The receptors originated from a human donor in good health. Some libraries in this study had Jurkat cell RNA spiked in.

This clonotype showed up just a few times. V gene TRBV6-5 combines with J gene TRBJ1-2, with 10 bases identical to TRBD1. Germline assignment: CDR1 MNHEY and CDR2 SVGAGI. V trimming: 0 bases; J trimming: 8 bases; junction bases outside the gene matches: 6. CDR3 length equals 15 residues. The CDR3 nucleotides read TGTGCCAGCAGTTACTCGAGACAGGGGGCGCCCGGCTACACCTTC. Its translation: CASSYSRQGAPGYTF.

A word on this clonotype: Here the CDR3 omits its conserved ending phenylalanine or tryptophan, so a read error is the likely source. This chain connects TRBV7-2 to TRBJ2-5; 7 bases are shared with TRBD2. V was clipped by 2 bases and J by 3 bases; unmatched bases: 9. CDR1 is SGHTA and CDR2 is FQGNSA in the germline V gene. This CDR3 comprises 16 residues. CDR3 bases: TGTGCCAGCAGCTTAATGCTAGCGGCTTTAAAAGAGACCCAGTACATC. It codes for CASSLMLAALKETQYI.

This clonotype was found once. One junction end disagrees with the germline gene, perhaps due to a read error. J is TRBJ2-2 and V is TRBV19; the D call may be TRBD1 or TRBD2 (5 bases each). CDR1 is LNHDA and CDR2 is SQIVND in the germline V gene (reference sequence). The CDR3 has 16 amino acids. The CDR3 is CASSIPGPLNTGELVF. As DNA, the CDR3 is TGTGCCAGTAGTATTCCGGGGCCGCTGAACACCGGGGAGCTGGTTTTT.

Turning to this clonotype: This CDR3 fails to terminate in the conserved phenylalanine or tryptophan, so it likely reflects a read error. This chain links TRBV5-4 with TRBJ1-1; TRBD1 aligns across 8 bases. The CDR3 contains 13 residues. Germline-derived CDR1 and CDR2 are SGHNT and YYREEE (reference sequence). Trimming took 4 bases from V and 6 from J; bases not matched to a gene: 5. In nucleotides, the CDR3 is TGTGCCAGCAGCCCCGGACAGGGTGCTGAAGCTTTCCCT. Amino acid sequence: CASSPGQGAEAFP.

This clonotype was seen ten or more times. The V and J genes are TRBV29-1 and TRBJ2-2; no definite D call. This CDR3 has 13 residues. The V and J ends lost 0 bases and 8 bases respectively, with 10 bases between them. In germline, CDR1 is SQVTM, CDR2 ANQGSEA. The CDR3 reads CSVEDLAAGELFF. Written as DNA, the CDR3 is TGCAGCGTTGAAGATCTCGCCGCGGGGGAGCTGTTTTTT.